This T cell receptor (beta chain) was captured in a study of technical replicates of blood from a few donors (dated by TCRdb to 2015 to 2018). The CDR3, from cysteine to phenylalanine, totals 12 residues. CDR3 DNA only is kept here, 36 bases in frame from base 1. V was cut back by 3 bases and J by 3 bases, leaving a gap of 4 bases between them. In the germline V gene, CDR1 corresponds to SGHTS and CDR2 to YDEGEE. Note on this clone: The target of this receptor is not known. Base qualities were left out, and no much larger clone turns up one base away.

The library was built by means of the immunoSEQ multiplex PCR assay. The table comes from immuneACCESS by way of TCRdb, which keeps in-frame sequences with V and J called. Part of the clones is missing from these tables; in studies checked, under half for an unresolved V gene and the rest for unknown reasons. The sample data list 60,000 to 65,000 clones, and nearly 95% of these were observed just once. Clones ranked in the top ten supply 3.5% to 5.5% of the sample. The chain couples TRBV5-8 to TRBJ1-5; there is no confident call for the D gene. The sample was PBMCs. The receptor comes from a human donor in good health. Some clones in this sample may be carry-over from other donors' samples. The CDR3 protein sequence reads: CASSSFNQPQHF. The sequence in DNA is TGTGCCAGCAGCTCCTTCAATCAGCCCCAGCATTTT.